The sequence of this T cell receptor beta chain was determined in a study of control samples from healthy donors and cancer patients. Germline assignment: CDR1 MNHEY and CDR2 SMNVEV (reference sequence). Trimming at V came to 5 bases and at J to 2 bases, leaving 10 bases not matched to a gene. CDR3 length equals 18 residues. Some clones are missing from TCRdb's copy, which holds only in-frame ones; the method was immunoSEQ multiplex PCR. The sample lists about 270,000 clones; about four fifths were seen once. The clonotype was recovered from a woman in her fifties or sixties with lung cancer. The source material was PBMCs. The chain employs TRBV27 and TRBJ2-7; 15 positions match TRBD2. CDR3 loop: CASSSSGLAGGRAYEQYF. CDR3 coding DNA: TGTGCCAGCAGTAGTTCGGGACTAGCGGGGGGAAGAGCCTACGAGCAGTACTTC.